This T cell receptor (beta chain) was identified during a study of blood T cell repertoires in COVID-19. For the study at large: T cells, B-cell-depleted T cells, or PBMCs provided the cDNA or gDNA that served as material.

TCRdb keeps only in-frame clones here, not all; method: immunoSEQ multiplex PCR. The sample gives 28,000 or so clones, about four fifths of which show up once; around two thirds is in the top ten. Sequencing was carried out using peripheral blood. This TCR was sampled from a man in his 70s with acute or convalescent COVID-19.

The CDR3 here is CASSLGAGDTGELFF. In nucleotides, the CDR3 is TGCGCCAGCAGCTTGGGGGCGGGTGACACCGGGGAGCTGTTTTTT. The rearrangement links TRBV5-1 to TRBJ2-2; possibly TRBD2 for D (5 bases). Germline loops: CDR1 SGHRS, CDR2 YFSETQ. The V end lost 0 bases, the J end lost 3 bases, and 9 bases lay between the germline ends. The CDR3 loop spans 15 amino acids.